The clone carrying this T cell receptor beta chain was seen only once. Its antigen is as yet unknown. This specimen comes from a study of cytomegalovirus exposure and HLA in healthy donors. Findings and caveats of the study: Later work showed greater clonal expansion in HLA-associated TCR beta chains than in equally common others. Across HLA loci, a later analysis found differing TCR association rates, with DRB1 most and HLA-C fewest. The presence/absence work took it that sequencing depth was about the same across donors. One variant, a missense change in DCLRE1C, was linked in a later analysis to TCR beta V- and J-gene trimming.

The CDR3 sequence is 13 residues long. PCR involved 60 Vbeta and 13 Jbeta primers. The table came from immunoSEQ multiplex PCR; TCRdb's copy has only in-frame clones and leaves some out. The table records some 180,000 clones, 75% to 80% of them present only once. This chain links TRBV12-2 with TRBJ2-7; whether TRBD1, the table's D call, matches the DNA was not checked. TRBV12-2 is termed a pseudogene. Material: PBMCs. This TCR was recovered from a woman in her twenties or thirties in good health and CMV-seropositive. CDR3 protein: CASRHTRTYEQYF. DNA for the CDR3: TGTGCAAGTCGGCACACACGTACCTACGAGCAGTACTTC.